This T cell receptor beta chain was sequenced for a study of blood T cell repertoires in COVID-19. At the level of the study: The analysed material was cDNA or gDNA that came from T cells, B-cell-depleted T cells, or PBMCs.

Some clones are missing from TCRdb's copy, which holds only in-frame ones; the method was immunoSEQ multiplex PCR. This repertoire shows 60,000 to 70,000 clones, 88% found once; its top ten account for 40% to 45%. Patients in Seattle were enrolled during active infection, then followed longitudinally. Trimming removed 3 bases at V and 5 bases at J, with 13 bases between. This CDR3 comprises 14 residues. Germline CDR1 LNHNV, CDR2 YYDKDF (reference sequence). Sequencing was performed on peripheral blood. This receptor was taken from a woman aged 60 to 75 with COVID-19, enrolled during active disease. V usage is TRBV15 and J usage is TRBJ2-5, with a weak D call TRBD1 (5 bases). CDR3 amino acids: CATSSPDTSETQYF. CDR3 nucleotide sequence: TGTGCCACCAGCAGCCCGGACACCTCGGAGACCCAGTACTTC. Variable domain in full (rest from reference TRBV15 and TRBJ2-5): DAMVIQNPRYQVTQFGKPVTLSCSQTLNHNVMYWYQQKSSQAPKLLFHYYDKDFNNEADTPDNFQSRRPNTSFCFLDIRSPGLGDTAMYLCATSSPDTSETQYFGPGTRLLVL.